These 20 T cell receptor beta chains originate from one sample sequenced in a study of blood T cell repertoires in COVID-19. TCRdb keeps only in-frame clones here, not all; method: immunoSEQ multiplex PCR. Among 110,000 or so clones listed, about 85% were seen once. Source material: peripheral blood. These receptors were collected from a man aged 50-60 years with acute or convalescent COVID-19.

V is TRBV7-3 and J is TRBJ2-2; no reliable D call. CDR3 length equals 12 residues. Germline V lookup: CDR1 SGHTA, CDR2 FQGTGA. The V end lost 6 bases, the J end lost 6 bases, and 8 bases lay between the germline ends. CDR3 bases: TGTGCCAGCAGTCGGTCACCCGGGGAGCTGTTTTTT. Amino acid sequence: CASSRSPGELFF.

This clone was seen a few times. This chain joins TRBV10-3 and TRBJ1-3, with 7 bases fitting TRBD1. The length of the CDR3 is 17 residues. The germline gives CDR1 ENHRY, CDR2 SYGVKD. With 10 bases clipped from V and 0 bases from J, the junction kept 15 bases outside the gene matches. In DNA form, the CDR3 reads TGTGCCACACTTATGGGACAGTCCATAAACTCTGGAAACACCATATATTTT. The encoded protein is CATLMGQSINSGNTIYF.

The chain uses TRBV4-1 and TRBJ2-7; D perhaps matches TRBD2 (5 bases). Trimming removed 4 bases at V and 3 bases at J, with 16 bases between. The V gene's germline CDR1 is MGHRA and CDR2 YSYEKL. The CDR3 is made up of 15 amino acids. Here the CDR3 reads CASSLLIGVDYEQYF. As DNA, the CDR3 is TGCGCCAGCAGCCTCCTGATCGGGGTGGACTACGAGCAGTACTTC.

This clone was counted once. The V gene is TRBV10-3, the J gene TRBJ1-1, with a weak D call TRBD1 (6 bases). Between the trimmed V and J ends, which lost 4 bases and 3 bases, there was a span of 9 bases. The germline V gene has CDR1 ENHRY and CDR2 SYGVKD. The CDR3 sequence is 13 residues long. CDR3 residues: CAISVGGHTEAFF. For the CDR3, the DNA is TGTGCCATCAGTGTAGGGGGACACACTGAAGCTTTCTTT.

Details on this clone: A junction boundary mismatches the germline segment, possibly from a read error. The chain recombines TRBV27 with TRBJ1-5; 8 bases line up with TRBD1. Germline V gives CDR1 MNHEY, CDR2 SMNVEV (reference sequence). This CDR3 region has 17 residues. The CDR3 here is CASSWISRQGSSQPQHF. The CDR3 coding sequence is TGTGCCAGCAGTTGGATAAGCAGACAGGGGAGCAGTCAGCCCCAGCATTTT.

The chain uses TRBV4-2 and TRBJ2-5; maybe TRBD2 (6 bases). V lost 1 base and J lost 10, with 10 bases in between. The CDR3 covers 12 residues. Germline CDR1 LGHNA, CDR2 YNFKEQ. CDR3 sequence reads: CASSQGGGNQYF. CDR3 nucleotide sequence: TGTGCCAGCAGCCAAGGCGGCGGGAACCAGTACTTC.

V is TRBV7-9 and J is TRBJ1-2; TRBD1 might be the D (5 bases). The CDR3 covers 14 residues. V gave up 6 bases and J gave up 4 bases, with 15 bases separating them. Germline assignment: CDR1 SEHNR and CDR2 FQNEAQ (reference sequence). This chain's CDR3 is CASSPLQETYGYTF. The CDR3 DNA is TGTGCCAGCAGTCCTCTACAGGAGACCTATGGCTACACCTTC.

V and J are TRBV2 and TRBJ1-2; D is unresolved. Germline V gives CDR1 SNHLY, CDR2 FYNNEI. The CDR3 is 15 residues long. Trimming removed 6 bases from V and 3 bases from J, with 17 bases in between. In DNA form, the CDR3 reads TGTGCCAGCAGGGATTGGGAGCCTGGCGACTATGGCTACACCTTC. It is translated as CASRDWEPGDYGYTF.

The CDR3 region has the DNA TGTGCCAGCAGCTTGGCGAACACTAGGGGGCATGAGCAGTTCTTC. Protein product: CASSLANTRGHEQFF. The chain combines TRBV5-4 with TRBJ2-1; 7 bases match TRBD1. Germline CDR1 is SGHNT and CDR2 is YYREEE (reference sequence). The trim removed 0 bases at V and 8 bases at J, leaving 8 bases unmatched. The CDR3 runs to 15 residues. Supplemented by reference TRBV5-4 and TRBJ2-1, the full variable domain reads ETGVTQSPTHLIKTRGQQVTLRCSSQSGHNTVSWYQQALGQGPQFIFQYYREEENGRGNFPPRFSGLQFPNYSSELNVNALELDDSALYLCASSLANTRGHEQFFGPGTRLTVL.

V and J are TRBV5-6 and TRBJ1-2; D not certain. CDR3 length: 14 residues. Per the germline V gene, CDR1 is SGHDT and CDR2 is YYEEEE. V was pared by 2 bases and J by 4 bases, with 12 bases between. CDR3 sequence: CASSFSEGAYGYTF. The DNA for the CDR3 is TGTGCCAGCAGCTTCTCGGAGGGCGCCTATGGCTACACCTTC.

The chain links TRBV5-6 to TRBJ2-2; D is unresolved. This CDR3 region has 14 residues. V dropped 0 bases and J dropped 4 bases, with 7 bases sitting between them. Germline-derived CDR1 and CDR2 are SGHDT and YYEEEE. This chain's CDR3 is CASSLAGPTGELFF. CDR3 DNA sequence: TGTGCCAGCAGCTTGGCAGGTCCCACCGGGGAGCTGTTTTTT. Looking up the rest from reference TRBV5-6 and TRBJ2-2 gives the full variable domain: DAGVTQSPTHLIKTRGQQVTLRCSPKSGHDTVSWYQQALGQGPQFIFQYYEEEERQRGNFPDRFSGHQFPNYSSELNVNALLLGDSALYLCASSLAGPTGELFFGEGSRLTVL.

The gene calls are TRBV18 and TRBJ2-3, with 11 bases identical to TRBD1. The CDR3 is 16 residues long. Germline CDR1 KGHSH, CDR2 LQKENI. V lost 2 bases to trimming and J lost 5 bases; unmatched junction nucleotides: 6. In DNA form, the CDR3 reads TGTGCCAGCTCACCAGGGGACAGGGGGAGGAGAGATACGCAGTATTTT. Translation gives CASSPGDRGRRDTQYF.

CDR3 loop: CASKVAGTGTQYF. The CDR3, as DNA: TGTGCCAGCAAGGTAGCGGGAACGGGTACGCAGTATTTT. The chain joins TRBV6-5 to TRBJ2-3; 8 bases agree with TRBD2. The V gene end was trimmed by 7 bases and the J gene end by 8 bases; junction bases not matched to a gene: 8. CDR1 is MNHEY and CDR2 is SVGAGI in the germline V gene. The CDR3 is made up of 13 amino acids.

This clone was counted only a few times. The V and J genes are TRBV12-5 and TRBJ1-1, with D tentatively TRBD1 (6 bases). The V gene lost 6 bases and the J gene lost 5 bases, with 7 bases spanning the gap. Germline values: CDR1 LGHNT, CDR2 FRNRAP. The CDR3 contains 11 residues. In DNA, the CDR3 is TGTGCTAGTGGAGGGGGTACTGAAGCTTTCTTT. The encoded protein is CASGGGTEAFF.

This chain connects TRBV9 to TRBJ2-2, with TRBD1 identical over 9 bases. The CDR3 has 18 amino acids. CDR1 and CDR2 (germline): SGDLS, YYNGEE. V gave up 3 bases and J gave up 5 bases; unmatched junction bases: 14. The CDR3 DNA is TGTGCCAGCAGCGCCCCTGTCTGGGGGACAGGGAAAACCGGGGAGCTGTTTTTT. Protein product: CASSAPVWGTGKTGELFF.

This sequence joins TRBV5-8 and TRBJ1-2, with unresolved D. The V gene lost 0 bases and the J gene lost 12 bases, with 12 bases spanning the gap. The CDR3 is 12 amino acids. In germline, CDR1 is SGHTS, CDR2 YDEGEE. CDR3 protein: CASSLGQVKHTF. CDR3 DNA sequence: TGTGCCAGCAGCTTGGGACAAGTAAAACACACCTTC. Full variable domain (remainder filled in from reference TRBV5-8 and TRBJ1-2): EAGVTQSPTHLIKTRGQQATLRCSPISGHTSVYWYQQALGLGLQFLLWYDEGEERNRGNFPPRFSGRQFPNYSSELNVNALELEDSALYLCASSLGQVKHTFGSGTRLTVV.

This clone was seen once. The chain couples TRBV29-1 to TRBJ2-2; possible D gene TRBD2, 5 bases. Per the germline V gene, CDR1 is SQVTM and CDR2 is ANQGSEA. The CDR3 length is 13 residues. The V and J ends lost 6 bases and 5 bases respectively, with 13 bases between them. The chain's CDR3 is CSVAGRGTGELFF. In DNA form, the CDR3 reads TGCAGCGTCGCCGGACGGGGAACCGGGGAGCTGTTTTTT.

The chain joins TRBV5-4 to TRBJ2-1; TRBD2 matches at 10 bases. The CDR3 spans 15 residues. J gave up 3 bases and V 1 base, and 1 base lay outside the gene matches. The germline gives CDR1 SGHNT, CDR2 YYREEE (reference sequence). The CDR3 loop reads CASSLRLAGYNEQFF. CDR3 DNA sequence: TGTGCCAGCAGCTTGAGACTAGCGGGCTACAATGAGCAGTTCTTC.

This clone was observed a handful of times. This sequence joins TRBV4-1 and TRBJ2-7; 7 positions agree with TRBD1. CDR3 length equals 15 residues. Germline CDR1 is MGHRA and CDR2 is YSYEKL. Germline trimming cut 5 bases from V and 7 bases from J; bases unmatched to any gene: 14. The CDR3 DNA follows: TGCGCCAGCAGCGACTTATACAAGGGGGCGGGTGAGCAGTACTTC. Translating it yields CASSDLYKGAGEQYF.

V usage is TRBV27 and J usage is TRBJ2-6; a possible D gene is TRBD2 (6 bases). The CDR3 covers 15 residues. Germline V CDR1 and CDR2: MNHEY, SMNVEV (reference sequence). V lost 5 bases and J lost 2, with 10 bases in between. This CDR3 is CASSPRGTGANVLTF. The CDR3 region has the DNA TGTGCCAGCAGTCCACGCGGGACTGGGGCCAACGTCCTGACTTTC.